What follows describes a single TCR beta chain. This record comes from a study of blood T cell repertoires in COVID-19. Turning to the study itself: T cells, B-cell-depleted T cells, or PBMCs provided the cDNA or gDNA that served as material.

Generated by immunoSEQ multiplex PCR, the TCRdb table keeps only in-frame clones and is missing some. The sample lists approximately 150,000 clones; more than 70% were seen once. The TCR was taken from a woman aged 60-75 years with acute or convalescent COVID-19. Specimen: peripheral blood.

CDR3 sequence reads: CASSEGRADTQYF. As DNA, the CDR3 is TGTGCCAGCAGTGAAGGGCGGGCGGATACGCAGTATTTT. The chain recombines TRBV6-1 with TRBJ2-3; a weak D match, TRBD2 (5 bases). V was pared by 1 base and J by 6 bases, with 8 bases between. The germline gives CDR1 MNHNS, CDR2 SASEGT. CDR3 length equals 13 residues.